Listed below are T cell receptor beta chains from one sample, sequenced in a study of cytomegalovirus exposure and HLA in healthy donors. This table comes from immunoSEQ multiplex PCR, and its TCRdb copy is limited to in-frame clones, with some not included. The repertoire holds about 120,000 clones, with about four fifths as singletons. The sample was PBMCs. Receptors originate from a female donor in good health and CMV-seropositive. CDR3s include the opening cysteine and the closing phenylalanine or tryptophan. D genes are given only for firm matches. For some rows the clone size is stated as once, few or many, or as a class when expanded; others skip it.

v_call: TRBV11-2; d_call: -; j_call: TRBJ1-1; clone_size: -; cdr3_nt: TGTGCCAGCAGCTTAGAGGGGGCGGTAGCTTTCTTT; cdr3_aa: CASSLEGAVAFF
v_call: TRBV28; d_call: TRBD2; j_call: TRBJ2-1; clone_size: -; cdr3_nt: TGTGCCAGCAGTCCCGGGGGGTTTTACAATGAGCAGTTCTTC; cdr3_aa: CASSPGGFYNEQFF
v_call: TRBV5-1; d_call: TRBD1; j_call: TRBJ1-2; clone_size: -; cdr3_nt: TGCGCCAGCAGCTATCCGGGACAGCAGAACTATGGCTACACCTTC; cdr3_aa: CASSYPGQQNYGYTF
v_call: TRBV6-5; d_call: -; j_call: TRBJ1-1; clone_size: -; cdr3_nt: TGTGCCAGCAGTCTTAATCCGAGGGTTGAAGCTTTCTTT; cdr3_aa: CASSLNPRVEAFF
v_call: TRBV6-5; d_call: TRBD2; j_call: TRBJ2-7; clone_size: -; cdr3_nt: TGTGCCAGCAGTTACGGCCAGGCGGGAGACTACGAGCAGTACTTC; cdr3_aa: CASSYGQAGDYEQYF
v_call: TRBV9; d_call: TRBD1; j_call: TRBJ1-2; clone_size: -; cdr3_nt: TGTGCCAGCAGCGTTCGGGACAGGGTCGGTGGCTACACCTTC; cdr3_aa: CASSVRDRVGGYTF
v_call: TRBV5-1; d_call: TRBD2; j_call: TRBJ2-3; clone_size: -; cdr3_nt: TGCGCCAGCAGCTTCGGACTAGAAGGAGATACGCAGTATTTT; cdr3_aa: CASSFGLEGDTQYF
v_call: TRBV18; d_call: TRBD1; j_call: TRBJ1-2; clone_size: -; cdr3_nt: TGTGCCAGCTCAGACCGGGACAGGGGGCACTATGGCTACACCTTC; cdr3_aa: CASSDRDRGHYGYTF
v_call: TRBV7-2; d_call: -; j_call: TRBJ2-5; clone_size: -; cdr3_nt: TGTGCCAGCACCCCTCAGGCGCAAGAGACCCAGTACTTC; cdr3_aa: CASTPQAQETQYF
v_call: TRBV30; d_call: TRBD1; j_call: TRBJ1-4; clone_size: -; cdr3_nt: TGTGCCTGGACCCGAGGGACAGCACCTAATGAAAAACTGTTTTTT; cdr3_aa: CAWTRGTAPNEKLFF
v_call: TRBV6-5; d_call: TRBD1; j_call: TRBJ1-2; clone_size: -; cdr3_nt: TGTGCCAGCAGTTCCACAGGGGAAGGGGGCTATGGCTACACCTTC; cdr3_aa: CASSSTGEGGYGYTF
v_call: TRBV10-3; d_call: TRBD1; j_call: TRBJ1-1; clone_size: -; cdr3_nt: TGTGCCATCCTCCGACAGGGGGCGCGCACTGAAGCTTTCTTT; cdr3_aa: CAILRQGARTEAFF
v_call: TRBV15; d_call: -; j_call: TRBJ2-1; clone_size: -; cdr3_nt: TGTGCCACGCGTTCGTACTCGGGACAAGTTTACAATGAGCAGTTCTTC; cdr3_aa: CATRSYSGQVYNEQFF
v_call: TRBV5-1; d_call: TRBD2; j_call: TRBJ2-5; clone_size: -; cdr3_nt: TGCGCCAGTGTCCCGCAACTCGGCGGGGGAGAGGAGACCCAGTACTTC; cdr3_aa: CASVPQLGGGEETQYF
v_call: TRBV6-5; d_call: -; j_call: TRBJ2-7; clone_size: few; cdr3_nt: TGTGCCAGCAGTTACTCTCAGGCGAAATCCTACGAGCAGTACTTC; cdr3_aa: CASSYSQAKSYEQYF
v_call: TRBV6-5; d_call: -; j_call: TRBJ2-5; clone_size: -; cdr3_nt: TGTGCCAGCCCCTTAGGATTTTTTCGGGGGGAGACCCAGTACTTC; cdr3_aa: CASPLGFFRGETQYF
v_call: TRBV6-1; d_call: -; j_call: TRBJ2-7; clone_size: -; cdr3_nt: TGTGCCAGCAGTGACGGACAGAGCTACGAGCAGTACTTC; cdr3_aa: CASSDGQSYEQYF
v_call: TRBV5-4; d_call: TRBD2; j_call: TRBJ2-3; clone_size: -; cdr3_nt: TGTGCCAGCAGCTTGGGGGGTAGCGGGACAGATACGCAGTATTTT; cdr3_aa: CASSLGGSGTDTQYF
v_call: TRBV13; d_call: -; j_call: TRBJ2-5; clone_size: -; cdr3_nt: TGTGCCAGCAGCTTACTGGGGGCCCAAGAGACCCAGTACTTC; cdr3_aa: CASSLLGAQETQYF
v_call: TRBV27; d_call: -; j_call: TRBJ2-5; clone_size: -; cdr3_nt: TGTGCCAGCAGTTTTCCAGTGACCCAGTACTTC; cdr3_aa: CASSFPVTQYF
v_call: TRBV28; d_call: -; j_call: TRBJ1-5; clone_size: -; cdr3_nt: TGTGCCAGCAAACCCGTAGGCAATCAGCCCCAGCATTTT; cdr3_aa: CASKPVGNQPQHF
v_call: TRBV6-1; d_call: TRBD1; j_call: TRBJ1-4; clone_size: -; cdr3_nt: TGTGCCAGCAGTGAAAGGTGGACAGGGAATGAAAAACTGTTTTTT; cdr3_aa: CASSERWTGNEKLFF
v_call: TRBV4-1; d_call: -; j_call: TRBJ2-3; clone_size: few; cdr3_nt: TGCGCCAGCAGCCAAATCTCAGGGGTCACAGATACGCAGTATTTT; cdr3_aa: CASSQISGVTDTQYF
v_call: TRBV6-5; d_call: -; j_call: TRBJ2-7; clone_size: -; cdr3_nt: TGTGCCAGCAGGGGGGGAACCTACGAGCAGTACTTC; cdr3_aa: CASRGGTYEQYF
v_call: TRBV19; d_call: TRBD1; j_call: TRBJ1-1; clone_size: once; cdr3_nt: TGTGCCAGTGCACCGGAGGGGGCGCGAGGGGGGAACACTGAAGCTTTCTTT; cdr3_aa: CASAPEGARGGNTEAFF
v_call: TRBV18; d_call: -; j_call: TRBJ1-4; clone_size: -; cdr3_nt: TGTGCCAGCTCACCCGGACAGAATGAAAAACTGTTTTTT; cdr3_aa: CASSPGQNEKLFF
v_call: TRBV4-1; d_call: TRBD1; j_call: TRBJ1-4; clone_size: -; cdr3_nt: TGCGCCAGCAGCCAGTCCCCAGGGGGCGAGCTGTTTTTT; cdr3_aa: CASSQSPGGELFF
v_call: TRBV9; d_call: -; j_call: TRBJ1-2; clone_size: -; cdr3_nt: TGTGCCAGCAGCGCCTCCGAGACCCGCGGTGGCTACACCTTC; cdr3_aa: CASSASETRGGYTF
v_call: TRBV19; d_call: TRBD1; j_call: TRBJ1-2; clone_size: -; cdr3_nt: TGTGCCAGTAGTCCAGGGACAGCCCGGGGGTTCTATGGCTACACCTTC; cdr3_aa: CASSPGTARGFYGYTF
v_call: TRBV5-4; d_call: TRBD2; j_call: TRBJ2-1; clone_size: once; cdr3_nt: TGTGCCAGCAGTACTGGCGGGGGGCCACCTTACAATGAGCAGTTCTTC; cdr3_aa: CASSTGGGPPYNEQFF
v_call: TRBV6-6; d_call: TRBD1; j_call: TRBJ1-4; clone_size: -; cdr3_nt: TGTGCCAGCAGGGGACAGGGTAATGAAAAACTGTTTTTT; cdr3_aa: CASRGQGNEKLFF
v_call: TRBV28; d_call: TRBD1; j_call: TRBJ1-4; clone_size: -; cdr3_nt: TGTGCCAGCAGCCTCGACAGGGGAGAGGAAAAACTGTTTTTT; cdr3_aa: CASSLDRGEEKLFF
v_call: TRBV19; d_call: -; j_call: TRBJ1-1; clone_size: once; cdr3_nt: TGTGCCAGTAGTTCAGGGTTGGGGACTGAAGCTTTCTTT; cdr3_aa: CASSSGLGTEAFF
v_call: TRBV7-2; d_call: -; j_call: TRBJ1-6; clone_size: -; cdr3_nt: TGTGCCAGCAGCTTAGTACAGGGAAATTCACCCCTCCACTTT; cdr3_aa: CASSLVQGNSPLHF
v_call: TRBV7-2; d_call: TRBD1; j_call: TRBJ2-3; clone_size: -; cdr3_nt: TGTGCCAGCAGCTTAGCTCGACAGGGCAGCACAGATACGCAGTATTTT; cdr3_aa: CASSLARQGSTDTQYF
v_call: TRBV7-7; d_call: -; j_call: TRBJ1-5; clone_size: -; cdr3_nt: TGTGCTAGCAGCTCGGGTCAGGGGCAGCCCCAGCATTTT; cdr3_aa: CASSSGQGQPQHF
v_call: TRBV2; d_call: TRBD1; j_call: TRBJ1-5; clone_size: few; cdr3_nt: TGTGCCAGCAGCGATCGGACAGGGCATCAGCCCCAGCATTTT; cdr3_aa: CASSDRTGHQPQHF
v_call: TRBV27; d_call: -; j_call: TRBJ2-7; clone_size: once; cdr3_nt: TGTGCCAGCAGTAGCTTGGGCGGGGCCTACGAGCAGTACTTC; cdr3_aa: CASSSLGGAYEQYF
v_call: TRBV9; d_call: TRBD1; j_call: TRBJ1-3; clone_size: once; cdr3_nt: TGTGCCAGCAGCGTAGGGACAGGGGAAGCTGGAAACACCATATATTTT; cdr3_aa: CASSVGTGEAGNTIYF
v_call: TRBV30; d_call: TRBD2; j_call: TRBJ2-1; clone_size: -; cdr3_nt: TGTGCCTGGAATCCGGGACTAGCAGATAATGAGCAGTTCTTC; cdr3_aa: CAWNPGLADNEQFF
v_call: TRBV5-1; d_call: TRBD1; j_call: TRBJ1-2; clone_size: -; cdr3_nt: TGCGCCAGCAGCCCGGGGACAGGGCCAGGCTACACCTTC; cdr3_aa: CASSPGTGPGYTF
v_call: TRBV9; d_call: -; j_call: TRBJ2-5; clone_size: -; cdr3_nt: TGTGCCAGCAGCGAGGGAGGGGGACTACAAGAGACCCAGTACTTC; cdr3_aa: CASSEGGGLQETQYF
v_call: TRBV21-1; d_call: -; j_call: TRBJ1-1; clone_size: once; cdr3_nt: TGTGCCAGCAACCAACGATACATAAAGTCCTTGGCTGAAGCTTTCTTT; cdr3_aa: CASNQRYIKSLAEAFF
v_call: TRBV9; d_call: -; j_call: TRBJ2-5; clone_size: -; cdr3_nt: TGTGCCAGCAGCGTAAGCGTTAAAGAGACCCAGTACTTC; cdr3_aa: CASSVSVKETQYF
v_call: TRBV28; d_call: -; j_call: TRBJ2-5; clone_size: -; cdr3_nt: TGTGCCAGCAGTTTGGCTACAGGGCAAGAGACCCAGTACTTC; cdr3_aa: CASSLATGQETQYF
v_call: TRBV5-1; d_call: -; j_call: TRBJ2-7; clone_size: -; cdr3_nt: TGCGCCAGCAGCCTTGCTCTAGCTGGCCCTATCTACGAGCAGTACTTC; cdr3_aa: CASSLALAGPIYEQYF
v_call: TRBV6-1; d_call: -; j_call: TRBJ2-7; clone_size: -; cdr3_nt: TGTGCCAGCAGGGACTTCGGACAGTCGAACTACGAGCAGTACTTC; cdr3_aa: CASRDFGQSNYEQYF
v_call: TRBV13; d_call: TRBD1; j_call: TRBJ1-5; clone_size: -; cdr3_nt: TGTGCCAGCAGCTTAGGAGACAGGGGTAGCAATCAGCCCCAGCATTTT; cdr3_aa: CASSLGDRGSNQPQHF